This T cell receptor beta chain was identified in a study of cytomegalovirus exposure and HLA in healthy donors. Note on this clone: The antigen is not known.

Study-wide points: Analysis was carried out at a later point, and it linked a missense DCLRE1C variant to TCR beta V- and J-gene trimming.

Primers: 60 Vbeta forward and 13 Jbeta reverse. The method was immunoSEQ multiplex PCR; TCRdb's version includes in-frame clones alone and lacks a portion of them. The profile covers roughly 80,000 clones, with about 80% appearing a single time and 3% to 4% taken by the ten largest. Germline values: CDR1 SGHTA, CDR2 FQGNSA. V was clipped by 1 base and J by 4 bases, with 13 bases between them. There are 16 residues in the CDR3. The sequence was collected from a man between 40 and 49 years old in good health and CMV-seronegative. The genes are TRBV7-2 and TRBJ1-4; D unclear. The sequencing input was PBMCs. The CDR3 nucleotides read TGTGCCAGCAGCTTAGGCCCCCCGGCGGGTAATGAAAAACTGTTTTTT. Protein sequence: CASSLGPPAGNEKLFF.